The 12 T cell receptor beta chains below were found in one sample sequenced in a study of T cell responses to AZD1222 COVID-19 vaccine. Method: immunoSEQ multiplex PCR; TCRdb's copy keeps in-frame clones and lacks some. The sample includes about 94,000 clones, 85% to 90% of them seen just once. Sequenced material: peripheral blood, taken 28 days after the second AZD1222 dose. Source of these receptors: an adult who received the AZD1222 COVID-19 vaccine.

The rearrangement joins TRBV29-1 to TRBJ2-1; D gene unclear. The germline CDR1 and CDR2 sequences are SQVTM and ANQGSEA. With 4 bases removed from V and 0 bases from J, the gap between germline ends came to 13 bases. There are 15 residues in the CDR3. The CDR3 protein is CSVVRTVSSYNEQFF. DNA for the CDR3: TGCAGCGTTGTACGGACGGTGAGCTCCTACAATGAGCAGTTCTTC.

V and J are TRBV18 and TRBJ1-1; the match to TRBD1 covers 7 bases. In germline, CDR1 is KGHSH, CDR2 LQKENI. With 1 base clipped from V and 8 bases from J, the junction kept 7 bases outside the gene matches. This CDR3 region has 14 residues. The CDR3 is CASSPRTGAGEAFF. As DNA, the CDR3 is TGTGCCAGCTCACCACGAACAGGGGCGGGAGAAGCTTTCTTT.

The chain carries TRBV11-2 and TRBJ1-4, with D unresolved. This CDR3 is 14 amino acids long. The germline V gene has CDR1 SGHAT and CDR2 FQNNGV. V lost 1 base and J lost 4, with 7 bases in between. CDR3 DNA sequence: TGTGCCAGCAGCTTAGGGCGGCATAATGAAAAACTGTTTTTT. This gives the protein CASSLGRHNEKLFF.

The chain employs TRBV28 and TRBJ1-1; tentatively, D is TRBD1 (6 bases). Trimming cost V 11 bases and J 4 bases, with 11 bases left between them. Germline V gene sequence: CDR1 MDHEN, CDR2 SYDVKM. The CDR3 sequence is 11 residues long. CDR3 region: CAVRGGTEAFF. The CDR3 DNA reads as TGTGCCGTAAGAGGGGGCACTGAAGCTTTCTTT.

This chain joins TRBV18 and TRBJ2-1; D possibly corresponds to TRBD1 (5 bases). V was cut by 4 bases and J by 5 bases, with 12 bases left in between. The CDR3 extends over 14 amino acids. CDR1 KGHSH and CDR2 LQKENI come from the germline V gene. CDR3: CASSLWTKDNEQFF. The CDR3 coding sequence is TGTGCCAGCTCACTCTGGACAAAAGACAATGAGCAGTTCTTC.

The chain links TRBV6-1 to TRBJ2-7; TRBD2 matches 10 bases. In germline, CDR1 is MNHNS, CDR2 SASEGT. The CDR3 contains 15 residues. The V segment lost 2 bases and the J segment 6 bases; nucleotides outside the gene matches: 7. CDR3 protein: CASSEKSGGASEQYF. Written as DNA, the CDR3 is TGTGCCAGCAGTGAAAAAAGCGGGGGGGCAAGCGAGCAGTACTTC.

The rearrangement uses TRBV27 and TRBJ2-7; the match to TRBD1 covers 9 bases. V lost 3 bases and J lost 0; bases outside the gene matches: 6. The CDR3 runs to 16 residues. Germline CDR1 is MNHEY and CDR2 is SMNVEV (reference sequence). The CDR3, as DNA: TGTGCCAGCAGTTTTTCGGACAGGGGTAGCTCCTACGAGCAGTACTTC. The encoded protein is CASSFSDRGSSYEQYF.

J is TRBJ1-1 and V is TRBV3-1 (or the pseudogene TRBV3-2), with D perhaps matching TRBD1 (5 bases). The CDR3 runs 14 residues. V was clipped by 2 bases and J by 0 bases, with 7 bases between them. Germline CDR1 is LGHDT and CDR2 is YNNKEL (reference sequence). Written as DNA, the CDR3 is TGTGCCAGCAGCCAACCGGGGCTGAACACTGAAGCTTTCTTT. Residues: CASSQPGLNTEAFF.

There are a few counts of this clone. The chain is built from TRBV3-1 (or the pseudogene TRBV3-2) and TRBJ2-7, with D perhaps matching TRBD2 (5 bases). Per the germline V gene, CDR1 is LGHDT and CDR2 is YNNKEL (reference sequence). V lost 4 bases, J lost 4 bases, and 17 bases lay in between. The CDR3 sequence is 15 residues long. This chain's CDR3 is CASSPTLGSGYEQYF. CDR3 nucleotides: TGTGCCAGCAGCCCTACGCTTGGTTCGGGGTACGAGCAGTACTTC.

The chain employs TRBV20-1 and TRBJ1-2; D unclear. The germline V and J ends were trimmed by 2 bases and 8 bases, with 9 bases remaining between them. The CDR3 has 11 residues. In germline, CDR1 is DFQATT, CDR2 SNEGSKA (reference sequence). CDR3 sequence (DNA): TGCAGTGCTAGATCCAGTCCAGGCTACACCTTC. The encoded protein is CSARSSPGYTF.

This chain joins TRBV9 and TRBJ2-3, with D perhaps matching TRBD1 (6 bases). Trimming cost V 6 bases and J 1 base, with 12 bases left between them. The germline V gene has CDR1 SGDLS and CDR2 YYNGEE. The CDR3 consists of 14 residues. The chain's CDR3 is CASTTGLGTDTQYF. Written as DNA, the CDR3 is TGTGCCAGCACGACAGGACTTGGCACAGATACGCAGTATTTT.

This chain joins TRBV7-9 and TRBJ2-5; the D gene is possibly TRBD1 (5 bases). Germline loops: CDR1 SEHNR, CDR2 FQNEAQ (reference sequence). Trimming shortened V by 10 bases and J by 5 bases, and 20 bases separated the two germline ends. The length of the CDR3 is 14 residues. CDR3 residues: CATGWAGFRETQYF. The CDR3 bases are TGTGCCACAGGTTGGGCAGGGTTTAGGGAGACCCAGTACTTC.